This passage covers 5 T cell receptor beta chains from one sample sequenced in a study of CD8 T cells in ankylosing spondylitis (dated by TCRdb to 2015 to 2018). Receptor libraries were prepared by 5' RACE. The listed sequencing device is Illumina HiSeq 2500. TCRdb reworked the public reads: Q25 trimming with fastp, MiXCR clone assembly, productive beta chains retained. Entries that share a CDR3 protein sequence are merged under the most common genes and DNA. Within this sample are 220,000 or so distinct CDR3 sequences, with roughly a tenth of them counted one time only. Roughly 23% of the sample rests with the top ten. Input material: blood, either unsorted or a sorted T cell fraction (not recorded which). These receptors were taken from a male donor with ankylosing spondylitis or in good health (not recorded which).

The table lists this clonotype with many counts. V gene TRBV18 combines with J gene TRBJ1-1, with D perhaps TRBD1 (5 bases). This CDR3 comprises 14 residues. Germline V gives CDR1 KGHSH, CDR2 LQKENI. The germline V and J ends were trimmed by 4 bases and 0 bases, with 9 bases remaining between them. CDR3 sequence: CASSQGSVNTEAFF. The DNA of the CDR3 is TGTGCCAGCTCACAGGGGTCGGTGAACACTGAAGCTTTCTTT.

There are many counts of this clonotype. CDR3 loop: CSVKGRDNTEAFF. Here the CDR3 DNA reads TGCAGTGTTAAAGGGCGGGACAACACTGAAGCTTTCTTT. The chain is built from TRBV20-1 and TRBJ1-1; D might be TRBD1 (5 bases). Germline V CDR1 and CDR2: DFQATT, SNEGSKA (reference sequence). Trimming left V 7 bases short and J 2 bases short, with 14 bases between. CDR3 length: 13 residues.

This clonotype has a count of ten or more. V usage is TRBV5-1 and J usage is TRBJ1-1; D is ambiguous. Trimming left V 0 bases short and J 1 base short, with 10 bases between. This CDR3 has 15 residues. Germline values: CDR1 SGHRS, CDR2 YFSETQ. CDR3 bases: TGCGCCAGCAGCTTGGTCCCCGAACAGAACACTGAAGCTTTCTTT. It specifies CASSLVPEQNTEAFF.

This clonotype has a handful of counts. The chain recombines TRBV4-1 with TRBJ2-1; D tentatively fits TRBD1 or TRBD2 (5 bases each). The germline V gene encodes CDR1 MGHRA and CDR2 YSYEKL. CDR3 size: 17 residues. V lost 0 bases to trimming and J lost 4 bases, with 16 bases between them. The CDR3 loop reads CASSQDPEQRGYNEQFF. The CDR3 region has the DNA TGCGCCAGCAGCCAAGATCCAGAACAGAGGGGATACAATGAGCAGTTCTTC.

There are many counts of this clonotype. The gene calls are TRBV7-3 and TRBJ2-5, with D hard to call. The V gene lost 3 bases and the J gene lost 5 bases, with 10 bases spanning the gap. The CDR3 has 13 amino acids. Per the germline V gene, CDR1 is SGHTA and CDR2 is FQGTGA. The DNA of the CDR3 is TGTGCCAGCAGCTTCATCCCTGGGGAGACCCAGTACTTC. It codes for CASSFIPGETQYF.